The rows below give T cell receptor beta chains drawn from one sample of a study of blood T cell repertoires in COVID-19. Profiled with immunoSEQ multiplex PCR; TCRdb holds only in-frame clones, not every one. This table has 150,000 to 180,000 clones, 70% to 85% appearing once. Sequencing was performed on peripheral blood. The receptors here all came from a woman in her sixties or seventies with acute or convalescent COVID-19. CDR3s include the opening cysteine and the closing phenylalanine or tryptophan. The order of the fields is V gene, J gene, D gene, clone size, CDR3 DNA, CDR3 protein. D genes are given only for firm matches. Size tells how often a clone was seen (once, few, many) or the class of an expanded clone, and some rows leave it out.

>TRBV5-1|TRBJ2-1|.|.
TGCGCCAGCAGCAGTCACAGGGTCAACAATGAGCAGTTCTTC
CASSSHRVNNEQFF
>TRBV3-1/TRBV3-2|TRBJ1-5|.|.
TGTGCCAGCAGCCAAGGTCAGGGCGGACAGCCCCAGCATTTT
CASSQGQGGQPQHF
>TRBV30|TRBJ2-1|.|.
TGTGCCTGGAGTAGGGGGGGTCCTAACAATGAGCAGTTCTTC
CAWSRGGPNNEQFF
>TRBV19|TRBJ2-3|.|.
TGTGCCAGTAGTTTGACCGCTCGGAGCCTAAGCGATACGCAGTATTTT
CASSLTARSLSDTQYF
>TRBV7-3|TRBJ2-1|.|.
TGTGCCAGCAGCGCCCAAGGGACTTACTCCTACAATGAGCAGTTCTTC
CASSAQGTYSYNEQFF
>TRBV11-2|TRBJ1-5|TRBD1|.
TGTGCCAGCAGCCCAACAGGGGGCAATCAGCCCCAGCATTTT
CASSPTGGNQPQHF
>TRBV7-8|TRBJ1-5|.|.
TGTGCCAGCAGTTATCACAGGGATAATCAGCCCCAGCATTTT
CASSYHRDNQPQHF
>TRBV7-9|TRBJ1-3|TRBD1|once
TGTGCCAGCAGCTTCTTACAGGGGGCTGGAAACACCATATATTTT
CASSFLQGAGNTIYF
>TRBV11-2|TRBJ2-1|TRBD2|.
TGTGCCAGCAGCTTAGATCGGGTTAGCGGGGGCCCCTACAATGAGCAGTTCTTC
CASSLDRVSGGPYNEQFF
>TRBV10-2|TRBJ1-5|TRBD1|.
TGCGCCAGCAGAGGGGGACAGGGAAGGAATCAGCCCCAGCATTTT
CASRGGQGRNQPQHF
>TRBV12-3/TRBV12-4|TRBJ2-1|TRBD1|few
TGTGCCAGCAACGGACAGGGGGAGCATGAGCAGTTCTTC
CASNGQGEHEQFF
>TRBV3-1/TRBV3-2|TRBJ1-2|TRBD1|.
TGTGCCAGCAGCTCGGGACAGCCACAAAACTATGGCTACACCTTC
CASSSGQPQNYGYTF
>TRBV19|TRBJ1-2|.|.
TGTGCCAGTAGTATGGTAGACTCTTTTCGGTATGGCTACACCTTC
CASSMVDSFRYGYTF
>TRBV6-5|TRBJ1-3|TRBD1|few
TGTGCCAGCAGTTACACGACAGGGAACTCTGGAAACACCATATATTTT
CASSYTTGNSGNTIYF
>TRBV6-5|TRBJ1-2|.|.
TGTGCCAGCAGTTTCCAGGCCGGGATGAACTATGGCTACACCTTC
CASSFQAGMNYGYTF
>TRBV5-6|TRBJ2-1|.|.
TGTGCCAGCAGCGGGAACAGGGGGGGACTCTACAATGAGCAGTTCTTC
CASSGNRGGLYNEQFF
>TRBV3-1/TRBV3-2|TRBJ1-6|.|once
TGTGCCAGCAGCCACACATCTTATAATTCACCCCTCCACTTT
CASSHTSYNSPLHF
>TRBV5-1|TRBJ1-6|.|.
TGCGCCAGCAGCTCTCAGGGAAATTCACCCCTCCACTTT
CASSSQGNSPLHF
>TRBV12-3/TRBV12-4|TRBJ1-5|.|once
TGTGCCAGCAGTTTTCGGCATTTT
CASSFRHF
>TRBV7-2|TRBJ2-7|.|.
TGTGCCAGCAGCCAGGTAGTTTCCTACGAGCAGTACTTC
CASSQVVSYEQYF
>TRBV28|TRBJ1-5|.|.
TGTGCCAGCACTACGATGGCGAGGAGCGAGCCCCAGCATTTT
CASTTMARSEPQHF
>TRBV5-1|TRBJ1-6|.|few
TGCGCCAGCAGCTTGGGGAGGACCGGGGATTCACCCCTCCACTTT
CASSLGRTGDSPLHF
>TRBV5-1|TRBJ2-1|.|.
TGCGCCAGCAGCCAAGATACTAACAATGAGCAGTTCTTC
CASSQDTNNEQFF
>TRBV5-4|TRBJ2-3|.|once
TGTGCCAGCAGGCCGACGGGGAGCACAGATACGCAGTATTTT
CASRPTGSTDTQYF
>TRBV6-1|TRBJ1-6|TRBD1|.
TGTGCCAGCAGTGAAACGGGACAGATAATTCAACCCCTCCACTTT
CASSETGQIIQPLHF
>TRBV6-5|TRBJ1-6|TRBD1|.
TGTGCCAGCAGCACAAGACAGGGCCGGGATTCACCCCTCCACTTT
CASSTRQGRDSPLHF
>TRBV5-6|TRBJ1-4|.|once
TGTGCCAGCAGCTTGATGGGGGCAGCGTCAAATGAAAAACTGTTTTTT
CASSLMGAASNEKLFF
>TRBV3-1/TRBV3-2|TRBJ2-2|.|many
TGTGCCAGCAGCCAAGCCGGCGGGACCGGGGAGCTGTTTTTT
CASSQAGGTGELFF